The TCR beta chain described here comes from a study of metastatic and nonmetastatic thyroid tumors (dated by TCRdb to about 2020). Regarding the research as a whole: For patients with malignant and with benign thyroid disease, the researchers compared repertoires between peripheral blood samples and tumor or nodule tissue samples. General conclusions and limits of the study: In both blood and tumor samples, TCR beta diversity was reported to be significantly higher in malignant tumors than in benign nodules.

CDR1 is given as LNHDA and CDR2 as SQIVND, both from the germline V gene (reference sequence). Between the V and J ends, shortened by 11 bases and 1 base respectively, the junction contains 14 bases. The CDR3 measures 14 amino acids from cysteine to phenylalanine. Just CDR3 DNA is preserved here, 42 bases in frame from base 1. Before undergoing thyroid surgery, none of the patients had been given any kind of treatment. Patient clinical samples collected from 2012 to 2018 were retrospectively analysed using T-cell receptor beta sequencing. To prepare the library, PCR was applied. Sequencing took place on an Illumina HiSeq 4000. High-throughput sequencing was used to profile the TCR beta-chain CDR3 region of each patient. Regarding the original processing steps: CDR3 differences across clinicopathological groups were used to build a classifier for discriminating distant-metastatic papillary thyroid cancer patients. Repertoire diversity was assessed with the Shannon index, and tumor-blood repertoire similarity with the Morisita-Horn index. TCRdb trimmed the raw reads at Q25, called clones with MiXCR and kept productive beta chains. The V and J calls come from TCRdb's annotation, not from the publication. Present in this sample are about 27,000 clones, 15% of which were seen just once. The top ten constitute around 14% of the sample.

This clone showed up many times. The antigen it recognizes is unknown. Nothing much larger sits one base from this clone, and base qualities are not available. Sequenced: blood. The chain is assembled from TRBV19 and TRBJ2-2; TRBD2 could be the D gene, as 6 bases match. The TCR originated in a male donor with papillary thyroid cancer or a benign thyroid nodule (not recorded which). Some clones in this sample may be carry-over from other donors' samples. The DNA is TGTGCCGGCGGGAACGGACAGAACACCGGGGAGCTGTTTTTT. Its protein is CAGGNGQNTGELFF.